The clone carrying this T cell receptor beta chain was observed many times. Its target is not known. This specimen belongs to a study of T-cell reconstitution after alpha-beta-depleted transplantation in children. Study results and limitations: Roughly two months post-transplant, alpha-beta T cells reportedly originated from several hundred graft clones that had expanded. Recipient T cells and thymic progenitors that survived gave rise to the high TCRbeta diversity observed at day 60 in some patients. A year had passed since transplant, and T-cell counts and diversity by then came mostly from newly produced T cells.

Unique molecular identifiers were used to barcode this TCRbeta library. TCRdb independently ran MiXCR on the PCR reads; one entry per CDR3 protein. The table has under 750,000 distinct CDR3 sequences, under 30% seen once. The TCR was taken from a boy less than two years old who had a stem cell transplant for acute myeloid leukemia, so the T cells may come from the graft donor. This material consisted of PBMCs, mostly from graft donor cells, taken 360 days after TCRalphabeta/CD19-depleted stem cell transplant.

The CDR3 spells CSVEDRPGGDTQYF. DNA for the CDR3: TGCAGCGTTGAAGATCGGCCTGGTGGAGATACGCAGTATTTT. This chain joins TRBV29-1 and TRBJ2-3; D call uncertain. V was clipped by 0 bases and J by 5 bases, with 12 bases between them. Germline CDR1 reads SQVTM; CDR2 reads ANQGSEA. This CDR3 region has 14 residues.